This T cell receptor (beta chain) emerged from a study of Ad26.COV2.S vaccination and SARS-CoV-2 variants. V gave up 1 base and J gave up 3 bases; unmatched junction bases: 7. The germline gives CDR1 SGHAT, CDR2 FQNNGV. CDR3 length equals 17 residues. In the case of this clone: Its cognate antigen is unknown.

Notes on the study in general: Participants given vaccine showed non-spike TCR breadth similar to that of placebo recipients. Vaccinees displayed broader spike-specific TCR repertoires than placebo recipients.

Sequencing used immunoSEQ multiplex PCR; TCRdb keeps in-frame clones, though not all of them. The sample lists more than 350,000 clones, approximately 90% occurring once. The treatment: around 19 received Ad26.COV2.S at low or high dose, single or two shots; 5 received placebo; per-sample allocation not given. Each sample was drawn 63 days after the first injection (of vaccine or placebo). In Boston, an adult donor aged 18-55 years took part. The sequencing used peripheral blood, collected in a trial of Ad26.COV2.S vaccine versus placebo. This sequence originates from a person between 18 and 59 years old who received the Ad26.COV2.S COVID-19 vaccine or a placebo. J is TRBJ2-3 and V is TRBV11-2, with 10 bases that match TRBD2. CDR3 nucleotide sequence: TGTGCCAGCAGCTTAGGTACCCTAGCGGGAGTTACAGATACGCAGTATTTT. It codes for CASSLGTLAGVTDTQYF.